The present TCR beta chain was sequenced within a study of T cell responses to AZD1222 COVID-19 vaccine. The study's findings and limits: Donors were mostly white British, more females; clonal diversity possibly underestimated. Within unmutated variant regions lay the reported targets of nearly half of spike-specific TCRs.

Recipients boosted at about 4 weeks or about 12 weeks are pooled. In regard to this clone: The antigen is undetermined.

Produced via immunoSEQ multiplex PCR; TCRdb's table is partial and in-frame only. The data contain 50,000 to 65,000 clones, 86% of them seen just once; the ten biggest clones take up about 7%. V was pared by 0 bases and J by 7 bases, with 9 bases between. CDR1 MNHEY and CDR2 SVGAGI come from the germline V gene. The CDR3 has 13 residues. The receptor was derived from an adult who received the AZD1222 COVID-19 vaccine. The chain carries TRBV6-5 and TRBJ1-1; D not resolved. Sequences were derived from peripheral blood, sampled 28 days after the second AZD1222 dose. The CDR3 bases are TGTGCCAGCAGTTACTCGGTGACCTATGAAGCTTTCTTT. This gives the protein CASSYSVTYEAFF.